These 17 T cell receptor beta chains were sequenced from one sample in a study of identical twins (dated by TCRdb to about 2016). Library preparation used 5' RACE. The listed sequencing device is Illumina HiSeq 2000. TCRdb redid the processing of the public reads, applying fastp at Q25 and MiXCR, and retained in-frame beta chains. CDR3 protein duplicates are merged, each entry listing the most common genes and DNA. The table for this sample lists about 480,000 distinct CDR3 sequences; 14% of them were counted only once. Jointly, the top ten make up 0.5% to 0.65% of the sample. These same data were also listed under a study on yellow fever vaccine responses in identical twins.

The sequencing input was CD4+ T cells sorted from blood. Receptors originate from a woman younger than 35 in good health.

This clonotype has ten or more counts. The genes are TRBV7-8 and TRBJ1-2; D uncertain. V dropped 3 bases and J dropped 2 bases, with 10 bases sitting between them. Germline V lookup: CDR1 SGHVS, CDR2 FQNEAQ. The CDR3 spans 14 residues. CDR3 loop: CASSFGDGNYGYTF. The CDR3 region has the DNA TGTGCCAGCAGCTTCGGAGACGGGAACTATGGCTACACCTTC.

This clonotype was seen only a few times. The chain couples TRBV30 to TRBJ2-4; 7 bases are a match to TRBD2. V was pared by 7 bases and J by 6 bases, with 18 bases of the junction left unmatched. The CDR3 sequence is 16 residues long. Germline-derived CDR1 and CDR2 are GTSNPN and SVGIG (reference sequence). As DNA, the CDR3 is TGTGCCTATACAAGATTAGGACTAGAGAGTGGAAACATTCAGTACTTC. Its protein product is CAYTRLGLESGNIQYF.

J is TRBJ2-2 and V is TRBV5-1; weak D call: TRBD2 (6 bases). This CDR3 is 15 amino acids long. Germline V lookup: CDR1 SGHRS, CDR2 YFSETQ. Trimming took 4 bases from V and 2 from J, leaving 12 bases between them. Here the CDR3 DNA reads TGCGCCAGCAGCCCCGCGGGGCGCAACACCGGGGAGCTGTTTTTT. Protein sequence: CASSPAGRNTGELFF.

The V call is TRBV20-1, the J call TRBJ2-1, with 10 bases identical to TRBD2. The V gene end was trimmed by 0 bases and the J gene end by 2 bases; junction bases not matched to a gene: 1. This CDR3 is 15 amino acids long. Germline values: CDR1 DFQATT, CDR2 SNEGSKA (reference sequence). The CDR3 is CSARDLAGAYNEQFF. CDR3 coding DNA: TGCAGTGCTAGAGATCTAGCGGGGGCCTACAATGAGCAGTTCTTC.

This clonotype was found many times. CDR3 nucleotides: TGTGCCAGCAGCTTAACCCCCCGGACAAAAAATTTCATGTATTTT. Its translation: CASSLTPRTKNFMYF. The chain links TRBV7-3 to TRBJ2-3; the D gene is possibly TRBD1 (5 bases). The ends were cut back, 0 bases at V and 14 bases at J, with 21 bases in the middle. Germline V lookup: CDR1 SGHTA, CDR2 FQGTGA. CDR3 length: 15 amino acids.

The chain recombines TRBV7-2 with TRBJ2-7; 10 nucleotides align to TRBD2. The length of the CDR3 is 14 residues. Germline V gene data show CDR1 as SGHTA and CDR2 as FQGNSA. With 1 base clipped from V and 7 bases from J, the junction kept 4 bases outside the gene matches. CDR3 region: CASSLDSSGGEQYF. In DNA, the CDR3 is TGTGCCAGCAGCTTAGACTCTAGCGGGGGAGAGCAGTACTTC.

This clonotype showed up just a few times. The rearrangement joins TRBV5-6 to TRBJ2-3; 10 positions agree with TRBD2. The V gene's germline CDR1 is SGHDT and CDR2 YYEEEE. J was trimmed by 3 bases and V by 4 bases; bases with no gene match: 8. The CDR3 runs to 16 residues. The CDR3 reads CASSHRTSGKTDTQYF. CDR3 DNA: TGTGCCAGCAGCCACCGAACTAGCGGGAAAACAGATACGCAGTATTTT.

This clonotype came up a few times. The chain joins TRBV6-5 to TRBJ1-4; no clear D. Germline V gives CDR1 MNHEY, CDR2 SVGAGI. The CDR3 totals 12 residues. The V end was cut by 8 bases, the J end by 3 bases, with 7 bases between. The CDR3 region has the DNA TGTGCCAGCGGGTTATCTAATGAAAAACTGTTTTTT. Protein product: CASGLSNEKLFF.

This clonotype showed up just a few times. The CDR3 nucleotides read TGTGCCAGTAGCGGACGTGGGGGAAATACCGGGGAGCTGTTTTTT. It yields the protein CASSGRGGNTGELFF. J is TRBJ2-2 and V is TRBV6-1, with D perhaps matching TRBD2 (6 bases). The germline gives CDR1 MNHNS, CDR2 SASEGT. V gave up 9 bases and J gave up 5 bases, with 19 bases separating them. This CDR3 has 15 residues.

Ten or more counts support this clonotype. CDR3 sequence reads: CSVQRTGNYGYTF. The CDR3 DNA reads TGCAGCGTTCAACGGACAGGGAACTATGGCTACACCTTC. The chain joins TRBV29-1 to TRBJ1-2; 8 positions match TRBD1. The CDR3 runs 13 residues. CDR1 and CDR2 from the germline V gene are SQVTM and ANQGSEA. V was clipped by 5 bases and J by 2 bases; unmatched bases: 4. Complete variable domain (other parts from reference TRBV29-1 and TRBJ1-2): SAVISQKPSRDICQRGTSLTIQCQVDSQVTMMFWYRQQPGQSLTLIATANQGSEATYESGFVIDKFPISRPNLTFSTLTVSNMSPEDSSIYLCSVQRTGNYGYTFGSGTRLTVV.

The chain combines TRBV4-1 with TRBJ2-1, with 10 bases identical to TRBD2. Unmatched junction bases numbered 10, after V lost 0 bases and J lost 2 bases. Germline loops: CDR1 MGHRA, CDR2 YSYEKL. The CDR3 length is 19 residues. The CDR3 here is CASSQDLLAGAATYNEQFF. Here the CDR3 DNA reads TGCGCCAGCAGCCAAGATTTGCTAGCGGGAGCCGCCACCTACAATGAGCAGTTCTTC.

The chain combines TRBV7-9 with TRBJ1-1; 8 positions match TRBD1. Losses at the gene ends were 5 bases for V and 6 bases for J; bases not matched to a gene: 11. The CDR3 is 15 amino acids. From germline, CDR1 is SEHNR and CDR2 FQNEAQ (reference sequence). The CDR3 nucleotides read TGTGCCAGCAGCGTAAGACAGGGGCCCTCCCCTGAAGCTTTCTTT. Translation gives CASSVRQGPSPEAFF.

The chain carries TRBV5-1 and TRBJ2-5; TRBD1 aligns across 7 bases. The CDR3 spans 14 residues. V was clipped by 4 bases and J by 5 bases; unmatched bases: 8. The germline V gene encodes CDR1 SGHRS and CDR2 YFSETQ. The CDR3 loop reads CASSLRGGTETQYF. The CDR3 DNA is TGCGCCAGCAGCCTCCGAGGGGGCACGGAGACCCAGTACTTC.

Only a few counts were recorded for this clonotype. The CDR3, as DNA: TGTGCCAGCAGTTTTGATCTAGCGGGACTCTCCTACGAGCAGTACTTC. This codes for CASSFDLAGLSYEQYF. V gene TRBV28 combines with J gene TRBJ2-7; TRBD2 matches at 9 bases. This CDR3 has 16 residues. Per the germline V gene, CDR1 is MDHEN and CDR2 is SYDVKM. Losses at the gene ends were 3 bases for V and 0 bases for J; bases not matched to a gene: 6.

The rearrangement uses TRBV4-2 and TRBJ2-1; 12 bases map to TRBD2. Germline CDR1 reads LGHNA; CDR2 reads YNFKEQ. The CDR3 is made up of 16 amino acids. J was trimmed by 3 bases and V by 4 bases; bases with no gene match: 4. CDR3 bases: TGTGCCAGCAGCCGCCTAGCGGGAGGGCTCTACAATGAGCAGTTCTTC. It specifies CASSRLAGGLYNEQFF.

This clonotype was picked up many times. The chain links TRBV5-1 to TRBJ2-1, with 9 bases matching TRBD1. The V gene end was trimmed by 0 bases and the J gene end by 7 bases; junction bases not matched to a gene: 8. Germline V lookup: CDR1 SGHRS, CDR2 YFSETQ. CDR3 length: 16 residues. The CDR3 bases are TGCGCCAGCAGCTTGGTGGGGACAGGGAGGGTTAATGAGCAGTTCTTC. As protein: CASSLVGTGRVNEQFF.

The chain is built from TRBV5-1 and TRBJ2-7; 8 nucleotides agree with TRBD1. Looked up from germline, CDR1 is SGHRS and CDR2 is YFSETQ. The V segment lost 3 bases and the J segment 3 bases; nucleotides outside the gene matches: 11. This CDR3 comprises 16 residues. The CDR3 sequence: CASSWKQGVGFYEQYF. CDR3 coding DNA: TGCGCCAGCAGCTGGAAACAGGGGGTAGGGTTCTACGAGCAGTACTTC.